This passage covers 20 T cell receptor beta chains from one sample sequenced in a study of T cells in Graves' hyperthyroidism and ophthalmopathy. Amplified TCR beta CDR3 regions came from RNA transcripts. Carried out on the TCR CDR3, a first-round RT-PCR used the HTBI primer set. TCRdb used MiXCR to reprocess the multiplex PCR reads, holding one entry per CDR3 protein. The data contain hundreds of thousands of distinct CDR3 sequences, about 15% of them singletons. Material: blood. These receptor sequences come from a woman between 18 and 29 years old with Graves' hyperthyroidism.

This clonotype was picked up many times. The chain combines TRBV11-2 with TRBJ2-5; TRBD2 aligns across 8 bases. Germline trimming cut 1 base from V and 2 bases from J; bases unmatched to any gene: 6. Germline V gene data show CDR1 as SGHAT and CDR2 as FQNNGV. This CDR3 spans 16 amino acids. The CDR3 DNA reads as TGTGCCAGCAGCTTAGGCGTAGGCGGGGGGCAAGAGACCCAGTACTTC. Protein: CASSLGVGGGQETQYF.

This clonotype was counted a few times. CDR3 nucleotides: TGTGCCAGCAGCCCAGGACTTAGCCGCAATGAGCAGTTCTTC. Translated: CASSPGLSRNEQFF. The chain carries TRBV5-8 and TRBJ2-1; possibly TRBD2 for D (5 bases). The CDR3 consists of 14 residues. CDR1 and CDR2 (germline): SGHTS, YDEGEE. V lost 4 bases and J lost 6, with 14 bases in between.

This clonotype came up a few times. The J gene is TRBJ1-3, the V gene TRBV9, with no clear D. The CDR3 is 16 amino acids. Germline loops: CDR1 SGDLS, CDR2 YYNGEE. Trimming cost V 4 bases and J 0 bases, with 14 bases left between them. The CDR3 is CASSPYGPASGNTIYF. For the CDR3, the DNA is TGTGCCAGCAGCCCCTACGGACCTGCCTCTGGAAACACCATATATTTT.

As regards this clonotype: One base away lies a much larger clone, so this may be a sequencing read error. V is TRBV3-1 and J is TRBJ2-3; D tentatively reads TRBD1 or TRBD2 (5 bases each). The CDR3 runs to 15 residues. Trimming cost V 3 bases and J 7 bases, with 17 bases left between them. From germline, CDR1 is LGHDT and CDR2 YNNKEL (reference sequence). The CDR3 DNA follows: TGTGCCAGCAGCCACCAGCGGTGGGGCCTGAATACGCAGTATTTT. Protein product: CASSHQRWGLNTQYF.

The chain uses TRBV12-3 or TRBV12-4 and TRBJ1-5, with 8 bases identical to TRBD1. This CDR3 spans 15 amino acids. V lost 6 bases, J lost 2 bases, and 6 bases stayed unmatched. CDR3 sequence reads: CASRLGQGGNQPQHF. The CDR3 DNA reads TGTGCCAGCAGGCTTGGACAGGGAGGCAATCAGCCCCAGCATTTT.

The V gene is TRBV7-6, the J gene TRBJ2-7, with TRBD1 matching 9 bases. CDR1 SGHVS and CDR2 FNYEAQ come from the germline V gene. The CDR3 consists of 15 residues. The V gene end was trimmed by 4 bases and the J gene end by 2 bases; junction bases not matched to a gene: 6. Here the CDR3 reads CASSSDRGFPYEQYF. DNA of the CDR3: TGTGCCAGCAGCTCAGACAGGGGGTTTCCCTACGAGCAGTACTTC.

This clonotype was seen only a few times. The V and J genes are TRBV5-1 and TRBJ2-7, with TRBD1 as a possible D gene (5 bases). The CDR3 is 16 residues long. From germline, CDR1 is SGHRS and CDR2 YFSETQ. Trimming pared 2 bases from V and 4 bases from J, leaving 19 bases between. This CDR3 is CASSFSTDLGVYEQYF. CDR3 nucleotide sequence: TGCGCCAGCAGCTTTAGTACGGACCTAGGGGTTTACGAGCAGTACTTC.

The V and J genes are TRBV20-1 and TRBJ2-1; D not certain. The germline V gene has CDR1 DFQATT and CDR2 SNEGSKA (reference sequence). V was pared by 3 bases and J by 8 bases, with 11 bases between. The CDR3 consists of 12 residues. For the CDR3, the DNA is TGCAGTGCTAGGTTGGCCATTGATGAGCAGTTCTTC. Its translation: CSARLAIDEQFF.

As to this clonotype: A much larger clone differs by one base, so this may be a read error. The gene calls are TRBV18 and TRBJ1-2; D is undetermined. The CDR3 length is 14 residues. V lost 3 bases to trimming and J lost 6 bases, with 14 bases between them. Germline V gene data show CDR1 as KGHSH and CDR2 as LQKENI. In DNA form, the CDR3 reads TGTGCCAGCTCACCCCTGTCGCAGGTTAATGGCTACACCTTC. Translation gives CASSPLSQVNGYTF.

This clonotype was found many times. The chain carries TRBV30 and TRBJ1-5; D unresolved. Germline CDR1 reads GTSNPN; CDR2 reads SVGIG (reference sequence). CDR3 length equals 13 residues. Between the trimmed V and J ends, which lost 0 bases and 3 bases, there was a span of 6 bases. The CDR3 DNA sequence: TGTGCCTGGAGTGTGGCCCACAATCAGCCCCAGCATTTT. It is translated as CAWSVAHNQPQHF.

This clonotype turned up a few times. CDR3 DNA sequence: TGCGCCAGCAGCTTGGGAAAAACTAGCGGGAGCCCAGATACGCAGTATTTT. Amino acids: CASSLGKTSGSPDTQYF. The V call is TRBV5-1, the J call TRBJ2-3; 11 positions match TRBD2. The V gene's germline CDR1 is SGHRS and CDR2 YFSETQ. CDR3 length: 17 amino acids. Trimming took 0 bases from V and 4 from J; bases not matched to a gene: 7.

This sequence joins TRBV12-3 or TRBV12-4 and TRBJ2-5; 9 bases fit TRBD1. V dropped 5 bases and J dropped 5; count of bases not matched to a gene: 12. This CDR3 has 16 residues. The CDR3 protein is CASSPRTPTGGETQYF. CDR3 nucleotides: TGTGCCAGCAGTCCCCGTACTCCGACAGGGGGGGAGACCCAGTACTTC.

This clonotype has only a few counts. A much larger clone differs by one base, so this may be a read error. The chain is built from TRBV12-3 or TRBV12-4 and TRBJ1-4; tentative D call: TRBD1 (5 bases). V was pared by 8 bases and J by 0 bases, with 16 bases between. CDR3 size: 16 residues. The CDR3 DNA reads as TGTGCCAGCGGTCACACAGGAGTTGCAACTAATGAAAAACTGTTTTTT. Translating it yields CASGHTGVATNEKLFF.

Comment on this clonotype: Without the conserved terminal phenylalanine or tryptophan, this CDR3 likely stems from a read error. The V gene is TRBV28, the J gene TRBJ2-5, with 10 positions matching TRBD2. Germline CDR1 is MDHEN and CDR2 is SYDVKM. The CDR3 runs to 20 residues. The trim removed 4 bases at V and 3 bases at J, leaving 20 bases unmatched. CDR3 nucleotide sequence: TGTGCCAGCAGTTCCCCCCTCATCTGGGCTAGCGGGAGCTTTGAAGAGACCCAGTACCTC. Its translation is CASSSPLIWASGSFEETQYL.

There are many counts of this clonotype. The genes are TRBV5-1 and TRBJ2-7; 7 nucleotides agree with TRBD1. Germline CDR1 is SGHRS and CDR2 is YFSETQ. The CDR3 totals 16 residues. V lost 4 bases and J lost 2; bases outside the gene matches: 12. The CDR3 reads CASSPAGQVRTYEQYF. The CDR3 bases are TGCGCCAGCAGCCCAGCAGGACAGGTTAGGACCTACGAGCAGTACTTC.

In its sample, this clonotype was seen many times. This chain uses TRBV7-2 with TRBJ1-2, with 8 bases fitting TRBD1. Trimming cost V 5 bases and J 8 bases; bases outside gene matches: 4. The CDR3 spans 12 residues. Germline CDR1 SGHTA, CDR2 FQGNSA. The CDR3 nucleotides read TGTGCCAGCAGCCTGGGACAGGAGGGCTACACCTTC. Encoded protein: CASSLGQEGYTF.

This clonotype was counted many times. The chain employs TRBV4-1 and TRBJ2-2; D is possibly TRBD1 or TRBD2 (5 bases each). Trimming took 1 base from V and 6 from J, leaving 12 bases between them. This CDR3 is 15 amino acids long. Germline V gives CDR1 MGHRA, CDR2 YSYEKL. In DNA, the CDR3 is TGCGCCAGCAGCCAAGGAGGGGTTGGGGCCGGGGAGCTGTTTTTT. Residues: CASSQGGVGAGELFF.

A few counts support this clonotype. This chain links TRBV5-8 with TRBJ2-7; the D is unclear. Trimming removed 0 bases at V and 7 bases at J, with 5 bases between. The V gene's germline CDR1 is SGHTS and CDR2 YDEGEE. The CDR3 sequence is 11 residues long. The CDR3 bases are TGTGCCAGCAGCTTGGCCGCAGAGCAGTACTTC. Translation: CASSLAAEQYF. The full variable domain, its missing parts supplied by reference TRBV5-8 and TRBJ2-7, is EAGVTQSPTHLIKTRGQQATLRCSPISGHTSVYWYQQALGLGLQFLLWYDEGEERNRGNFPPRFSGRQFPNYSSELNVNALELEDSALYLCASSLAAEQYFGPGTRLTVT.

This clonotype was detected ten times or more. V gene TRBV20-1 combines with J gene TRBJ2-7; 8 bases line up with TRBD1. With 6 bases clipped from V and 2 bases from J, the junction kept 12 bases outside the gene matches. CDR3 length equals 15 residues. The germline V gene encodes CDR1 DFQATT and CDR2 SNEGSKA (reference sequence). The CDR3 bases are TGCAGTGCCCAAAGTCTGACAGGGGCCGCCTACGAGCAGTACTTC. Translation: CSAQSLTGAAYEQYF.

This clonotype was detected a few times. This chain uses TRBV13 with TRBJ1-2; D possibly corresponds to TRBD1 (6 bases). The germline CDR1 and CDR2 sequences are PRHDT and FYEKMQ (reference sequence). CDR3 length equals 16 residues. Trimming removed 1 base at V and 5 bases at J, with 17 bases between. CDR3 in DNA: TGTGCCAGCAGCTTAGTTTCGGGGGGCAATCCTTATGGCTACACCTTC. Protein: CASSLVSGGNPYGYTF. Complete variable domain (other parts from reference TRBV13 and TRBJ1-2): AAGVIQSPRHLIKEKRETATLKCYPIPRHDTVYWYQQGPGQDPQFLISFYEKMQSDKGSIPDRFSAQQFSDYHSELNMSSLELGDSALYFCASSLVSGGNPYGYTFGSGTRLTVV.